This T cell receptor (beta chain) was captured in a study of blood T cell repertoires in COVID-19. On the study more broadly: Whether acute or convalescent, the COVID-19 samples came from the United States, Italy and Spain. Sources were T cells, B-cell-depleted T cells, or PBMCs; the material itself was cDNA or gDNA.

Per the authors' pipeline: Counts of nucleated cells, estimated from reference gene primer amplification, were obtained. Sequenced by immunoSEQ multiplex PCR; TCRdb stores in-frame clones only, minus some. From that table come the V and J calls and clone size; the DNA was used to work out D and trimming. Of 250,000 or so clones listed, approximately 83% were seen once; the top ten hold roughly 3.2%. This CDR3 region has 14 residues. With 3 bases clipped from V and 6 bases from J, the junction kept 6 bases outside the gene matches. From germline, CDR1 is KGHSH and CDR2 LQKENI. Before being deemed recovered, Cohort 3 donors had two negative PCRs, clearance, or symptom resolution.

The chain combines TRBV18 with TRBJ1-2, with 8 bases identical to TRBD1. Material: PBMCs or T cells enriched from blood (not recorded which). This TCR derives from a man aged 50 to 59 who had recovered from COVID-19. CDR3: CASSPGQEGDGYTF. The DNA for the CDR3 is TGTGCCAGCTCACCGGGACAGGAAGGAGATGGCTACACCTTC.